A selection of T cell receptor beta chains follows, all from one sample in a study of memory CD4+ T cells and cytomegalovirus serostatus. The table came from immunoSEQ multiplex PCR; TCRdb's copy has only in-frame clones and leaves some out. This sample carries 45,000 or so clones, over 60% of them seen once, and the ten largest clones take 0.9% to 1.2%. The sample taken for sequencing was memory CD4+ T cells from blood. The source of these receptors is an adult in good health and CMV-seronegative. Each CDR3 is given with its conserved first and last residue. Each record gives: CDR3 length, J gene, D gene, clone size, V gene, CDR3 protein, CDR3 DNA. The D gene is left open where the match is weak. The size field is filled for only some rows; it gives once, few, many or a size class.

CDR3 length: 13; J gene: TRBJ2-7; D gene: .; clone size: .; V gene: TRBV29-1; CDR3 protein: CSVGPGMGYEQYF; CDR3 DNA: TGCAGCGTTGGGCCCGGGATGGGATACGAGCAGTACTTC
CDR3 length: 15; J gene: TRBJ2-1; D gene: .; clone size: .; V gene: TRBV5-8; CDR3 protein: CASSLGTLSYNEQFF; CDR3 DNA: TGTGCCAGCAGCTTGGGGACCCTCTCCTACAATGAGCAGTTCTTC
CDR3 length: 15; J gene: TRBJ2-7; D gene: TRBD2; clone size: once; V gene: TRBV5-4; CDR3 protein: CASSYRTSGTYEQYF; CDR3 DNA: TGTGCCAGCAGCTATCGGACTAGCGGGACCTACGAGCAGTACTTC
CDR3 length: 14; J gene: TRBJ2-7; D gene: .; clone size: .; V gene: TRBV28; CDR3 protein: CASSHRGGTYEQYF; CDR3 DNA: TGTGCCAGCAGTCACCGAGGGGGGACCTACGAGCAGTACTTC
CDR3 length: 16; J gene: TRBJ1-1; D gene: .; clone size: .; V gene: TRBV7-8; CDR3 protein: CASSLASDGLPTEAFF; CDR3 DNA: TGTGCCAGCAGCTTAGCCTCCGATGGGTTACCCACTGAAGCTTTCTTT
CDR3 length: 12; J gene: TRBJ1-1; D gene: TRBD1; clone size: few; V gene: TRBV30; CDR3 protein: CAGGQRKDEAFF; CDR3 DNA: TGTGCCGGGGGACAGCGAAAGGATGAAGCTTTCTTT
CDR3 length: 13; J gene: TRBJ1-1; D gene: TRBD1; clone size: few; V gene: TRBV5-1; CDR3 protein: CASSQGTGVGAFF; CDR3 DNA: TGCGCCAGCAGCCAAGGGACAGGGGTAGGGGCTTTCTTT
CDR3 length: 15; J gene: TRBJ2-5; D gene: TRBD1; clone size: .; V gene: TRBV6-5; CDR3 protein: CASSYSTGAWETQYF; CDR3 DNA: TGTGCCAGCAGTTACTCGACAGGGGCATGGGAGACCCAGTACTTC
CDR3 length: 16; J gene: TRBJ1-4; D gene: TRBD1; clone size: .; V gene: TRBV5-1; CDR3 protein: CASSPGTGATNEKLFF; CDR3 DNA: TGCGCCAGCAGTCCCGGGACAGGCGCAACTAATGAAAAACTGTTTTTT
CDR3 length: 13; J gene: TRBJ1-5; D gene: .; clone size: .; V gene: TRBV19; CDR3 protein: CASAEQSNQPQHF; CDR3 DNA: TGTGCCAGCGCCGAACAGAGCAATCAGCCCCAGCATTTT
CDR3 length: 13; J gene: TRBJ1-4; D gene: .; clone size: few; V gene: TRBV6-1; CDR3 protein: CASSDKGWEKLFF; CDR3 DNA: TGTGCCAGCAGTGATAAAGGGTGGGAAAAACTGTTTTTT
CDR3 length: 14; J gene: TRBJ1-2; D gene: .; clone size: .; V gene: TRBV19; CDR3 protein: CASSILRTEYGYTF; CDR3 DNA: TGTGCCAGTAGTATATTGAGGACAGAATATGGCTACACCTTC
CDR3 length: 14; J gene: TRBJ1-1; D gene: .; clone size: .; V gene: TRBV5-4; CDR3 protein: CASSLTNLNTEAFF; CDR3 DNA: TGTGCCAGCAGCTTGACAAACCTGAACACTGAAGCTTTCTTT
CDR3 length: 15; J gene: TRBJ2-7; D gene: TRBD1; clone size: .; V gene: TRBV6-6; CDR3 protein: CASRNRDSITYEQYF; CDR3 DNA: TGTGCCAGCAGGAACCGGGACAGCATTACCTACGAGCAGTACTTC
CDR3 length: 14; J gene: TRBJ1-1; D gene: .; clone size: .; V gene: TRBV6-5; CDR3 protein: CASSYRGHDTEAFF; CDR3 DNA: TGTGCCAGCAGTTATAGAGGCCATGACACTGAAGCTTTCTTT
CDR3 length: 13; J gene: TRBJ2-2; D gene: .; clone size: .; V gene: TRBV18; CDR3 protein: CASSPSEGRELFF; CDR3 DNA: TGTGCCAGCTCACCATCTGAGGGGCGGGAGCTGTTTTTT
CDR3 length: 15; J gene: TRBJ2-1; D gene: .; clone size: .; V gene: TRBV11-3; CDR3 protein: CASSSTGLSYNEQFF; CDR3 DNA: TGTGCCAGCAGCTCGACTGGCCTTTCCTACAATGAGCAGTTCTTC
CDR3 length: 19; J gene: TRBJ2-7; D gene: TRBD1; clone size: .; V gene: TRBV10-3; CDR3 protein: CAISESQEGPRDRGYEQYF; CDR3 DNA: TGTGCCATCAGTGAGTCCCAGGAAGGGCCTAGGGACAGGGGATACGAGCAGTACTTC
CDR3 length: 13; J gene: TRBJ1-1; D gene: .; clone size: few; V gene: TRBV30; CDR3 protein: CAWSVRMNTEAFF; CDR3 DNA: TGTGCCTGGAGTGTACGTATGAACACTGAAGCTTTCTTT
CDR3 length: 14; J gene: TRBJ2-1; D gene: .; clone size: few; V gene: TRBV19; CDR3 protein: CASSPRVPGNEQFF; CDR3 DNA: TGTGCCAGTAGTCCCCGGGTACCTGGCAATGAGCAGTTCTTC
CDR3 length: 14; J gene: TRBJ1-1; D gene: .; clone size: .; V gene: TRBV2; CDR3 protein: CASSDFKENTEAFF; CDR3 DNA: TGTGCCAGCAGTGACTTTAAAGAGAACACTGAAGCTTTCTTT
CDR3 length: 15; J gene: TRBJ2-3; D gene: .; clone size: .; V gene: TRBV4-3; CDR3 protein: CASSQEMSWGDTQYF; CDR3 DNA: TGCGCCAGCAGCCAAGAAATGTCCTGGGGAGATACGCAGTATTTT
CDR3 length: 14; J gene: TRBJ1-1; D gene: .; clone size: .; V gene: TRBV27; CDR3 protein: CASSLLGGGSEAFF; CDR3 DNA: TGTGCCAGCAGTTTATTGGGCGGGGGCTCAGAAGCTTTCTTT
CDR3 length: 17; J gene: TRBJ2-1; D gene: TRBD2; clone size: .; V gene: TRBV9; CDR3 protein: CASSVGGAGPSFNEQFF; CDR3 DNA: TGTGCCAGCAGCGTAGGGGGAGCGGGACCCTCTTTCAATGAGCAGTTCTTC
CDR3 length: 13; J gene: TRBJ1-1; D gene: .; clone size: once; V gene: TRBV25-1; CDR3 protein: CASSEVGDTEAFF; CDR3 DNA: TGTGCCAGCAGTGAGGTGGGGGACACTGAAGCTTTCTTT
CDR3 length: 14; J gene: TRBJ2-1; D gene: .; clone size: .; V gene: TRBV25-1; CDR3 protein: CASSEAGRNNEQFF; CDR3 DNA: TGTGCCAGCAGTGAAGCAGGCAGGAACAATGAGCAGTTCTTC
CDR3 length: 14; J gene: TRBJ2-1; D gene: TRBD2; clone size: .; V gene: TRBV2; CDR3 protein: CASQGTSGMGEQFF; CDR3 DNA: TGTGCCAGCCAAGGGACTAGCGGGATGGGCGAGCAGTTCTTC
CDR3 length: 13; J gene: TRBJ2-2; D gene: .; clone size: .; V gene: TRBV28; CDR3 protein: CASQGQNTGELFF; CDR3 DNA: TGTGCCAGCCAGGGACAGAACACCGGGGAGCTGTTTTTT
CDR3 length: 12; J gene: TRBJ1-2; D gene: .; clone size: .; V gene: TRBV19; CDR3 protein: CASTHQGLGYTF; CDR3 DNA: TGTGCCAGTACCCACCAGGGACTGGGCTACACCTTC
CDR3 length: 15; J gene: TRBJ2-7; D gene: TRBD1; clone size: .; V gene: TRBV10-3; CDR3 protein: CAISDRGQRSYEQYF; CDR3 DNA: TGTGCCATCAGTGACCGGGGACAGCGATCCTACGAGCAGTACTTC
CDR3 length: 15; J gene: TRBJ2-7; D gene: TRBD1; clone size: .; V gene: TRBV18; CDR3 protein: CASSRSGTGDIEQYF; CDR3 DNA: TGTGCCAGCTCTAGGTCCGGGACAGGGGATATAGAGCAGTACTTC
CDR3 length: 14; J gene: TRBJ1-5; D gene: .; clone size: .; V gene: TRBV11-2; CDR3 protein: CASSWGAGNQPQHF; CDR3 DNA: TGTGCCAGCAGTTGGGGGGCCGGTAATCAGCCCCAGCATTTT
CDR3 length: 13; J gene: TRBJ2-7; D gene: TRBD1; clone size: .; V gene: TRBV19; CDR3 protein: CASMGGQGYEQYF; CDR3 DNA: TGTGCCAGTATGGGAGGACAGGGCTACGAGCAGTACTTC
CDR3 length: 13; J gene: TRBJ2-5; D gene: .; clone size: .; V gene: TRBV7-9; CDR3 protein: CASSLRERETQYF; CDR3 DNA: TGTGCCAGCAGCCTCAGGGAGAGGGAGACCCAGTACTTC
CDR3 length: 13; J gene: TRBJ2-2; D gene: .; clone size: .; V gene: TRBV5-4; CDR3 protein: CASSVDRTGELFF; CDR3 DNA: TGTGCCAGCAGCGTGGACCGCACCGGGGAGCTGTTTTTT
CDR3 length: 15; J gene: TRBJ1-1; D gene: .; clone size: .; V gene: TRBV18; CDR3 protein: CASSQSMTANTEAFF; CDR3 DNA: TGTGCCAGCTCGCAGTCAATGACTGCGAACACTGAAGCTTTCTTT
CDR3 length: 14; J gene: TRBJ2-4; D gene: .; clone size: .; V gene: TRBV5-1; CDR3 protein: CASSLDGGADIQYF; CDR3 DNA: TGCGCCAGCAGCTTGGATGGGGGTGCGGACATTCAGTACTTC
CDR3 length: 14; J gene: TRBJ1-2; D gene: .; clone size: .; V gene: TRBV29-1; CDR3 protein: CSVEDRAEPYGYTF; CDR3 DNA: TGCAGCGTTGAAGATCGGGCAGAACCCTATGGCTACACCTTC
CDR3 length: 15; J gene: TRBJ1-5; D gene: TRBD1; clone size: once; V gene: TRBV19; CDR3 protein: CASSRTGGGDQPQHF; CDR3 DNA: TGTGCCAGTAGTCGGACAGGGGGGGGAGATCAGCCCCAGCATTTT
CDR3 length: 15; J gene: TRBJ2-5; D gene: TRBD1; clone size: .; V gene: TRBV11-2; CDR3 protein: CASSPGTGDQETQYF; CDR3 DNA: TGTGCCAGCAGCCCCGGGACAGGGGATCAAGAGACCCAGTACTTC
CDR3 length: 12; J gene: TRBJ2-7; D gene: .; clone size: .; V gene: TRBV6-6; CDR3 protein: CASSYGPYEQYF; CDR3 DNA: TGTGCCAGCAGTTACGGACCCTACGAGCAGTACTTC
CDR3 length: 16; J gene: TRBJ2-7; D gene: TRBD2; clone size: .; V gene: TRBV7-2; CDR3 protein: CASSVLAGGSPYEQYF; CDR3 DNA: TGTGCCAGCAGCGTCCTAGCGGGAGGGTCCCCCTACGAGCAGTACTTC
CDR3 length: 13; J gene: TRBJ2-5; D gene: TRBD1; clone size: .; V gene: TRBV5-6; CDR3 protein: CASSWDSQETQYF; CDR3 DNA: TGTGCCAGCAGCTGGGACAGCCAAGAGACCCAGTACTTC
CDR3 length: 13; J gene: TRBJ1-1; D gene: TRBD1; clone size: .; V gene: TRBV29-1; CDR3 protein: CSVRTGVNTEAFF; CDR3 DNA: TGCAGCGTCCGGACAGGGGTGAACACTGAAGCTTTCTTT
CDR3 length: 15; J gene: TRBJ1-3; D gene: .; clone size: .; V gene: TRBV5-1; CDR3 protein: CASSVDGGPGNTIYF; CDR3 DNA: TGCGCCAGCAGCGTGGATGGGGGGCCGGGAAACACCATATATTTT
CDR3 length: 16; J gene: TRBJ2-3; D gene: .; clone size: .; V gene: TRBV5-6; CDR3 protein: CASSGRERVYTDTQYF; CDR3 DNA: TGTGCCAGCAGCGGACGTGAGCGGGTTTACACAGATACGCAGTATTTT
CDR3 length: 15; J gene: TRBJ2-1; D gene: TRBD2; clone size: once; V gene: TRBV5-4; CDR3 protein: CASSLGASGISEQFF; CDR3 DNA: TGTGCCAGCAGCTTAGGGGCTAGCGGGATATCTGAGCAGTTCTTC
CDR3 length: 13; J gene: TRBJ2-2; D gene: .; clone size: .; V gene: TRBV5-1; CDR3 protein: CASTSENTGELFF; CDR3 DNA: TGCGCCAGCACGTCCGAAAACACCGGGGAGCTGTTTTTT
CDR3 length: 16; J gene: TRBJ2-5; D gene: TRBD1; clone size: .; V gene: TRBV2; CDR3 protein: CASSEKKDRYQETQYF; CDR3 DNA: TGTGCCAGCAGTGAAAAAAAGGACAGGTATCAAGAGACCCAGTACTTC